This T cell receptor (beta chain) was captured in a study of blood T cell repertoires in COVID-19. Germline V gene sequence: CDR1 SGDLS, CDR2 YYNGEE. The J segment lost 2 bases and the V segment lost 2 bases, leaving 7 bases of the junction unmatched. The CDR3 has 15 amino acids. Repertoires were generated with immunoSEQ multiplex PCR, while TCRdb's copy carries only in-frame clones and drops some. The table records fewer than 75,000 clones, over 80% of them present only once. The sequence came from a human donor in a cohort sampled during active COVID-19. The chain recombines TRBV9 with TRBJ2-7, with 7 nucleotides matching TRBD1. Sequenced input: peripheral blood. The CDR3 sequence: CASSVRQGYPYEQYF. The CDR3 DNA reads TGTGCCAGCAGCGTCAGACAGGGTTACCCCTACGAGCAGTACTTC.